This T cell receptor beta chain was recorded in a study of T cells in Graves' hyperthyroidism and ophthalmopathy. Study-level results: Ophthalmopathy was predicted by the model a median of about 6.5 months ahead of onset.

Uncontrolled infection, other autoimmune disease, pregnancy or lactation excluded patients. Amplified TCR beta CDR3 regions derived from RNA transcripts. First-round RT-PCR of the TCR CDR3 relied on the HTBI primer set. In TCRdb, the multiplex PCR reads were re-called with MiXCR into one record per CDR3 protein. This table holds under 650,000 distinct CDR3 sequences, 15% to 20% found once. This clonotype was picked up a small number of times. Its antigen remains unknown. The receptor was isolated from a woman aged 30 to 39 with Graves' hyperthyroidism. What was sequenced was blood.

CDR3 nucleotide sequence: TGTGCCAGCAGTGAATCAGGGGGCGGTCAGCCCCAGCATTTT. It is translated as CASSESGGGQPQHF. The chain links TRBV13 to TRBJ1-5, with TRBD1 matching over 8 bases. The CDR3 is 14 residues long. With V trimmed by 6 bases and J by 6 bases, 7 bases remained unmatched. The germline V gene has CDR1 PRHDT and CDR2 FYEKMQ (reference sequence).